The T cell receptor beta chain under discussion was sequenced for a study of graft-versus-host responses after intestinal transplantation. Between the trimmed V and J ends, which lost 0 bases and 7 bases, there was a span of 6 bases. The CDR3 length is 12 residues. CDR1 and CDR2 (germline): GTSNPN, SVGIG (reference sequence). Assay used: immunoSEQ multiplex PCR; TCRdb lists only in-frame clones, some missing. The sample has over 100,000 clones, 85% to 95% seen once. On this clone: The antigen remains undetermined.

This TCR came from a human donor who was the organ donor for an intestinal transplant. This chain joins TRBV30 and TRBJ2-2; D is uncertain. The specimen comprised unstimulated CD8+ T cells sorted from spleen or lymph node cells, sampled before transplant. Here the CDR3 DNA reads TGTGCCTGGAGTGTTTTTGGCGGGGAGCTGTTTTTT. Residues: CAWSVFGGELFF.